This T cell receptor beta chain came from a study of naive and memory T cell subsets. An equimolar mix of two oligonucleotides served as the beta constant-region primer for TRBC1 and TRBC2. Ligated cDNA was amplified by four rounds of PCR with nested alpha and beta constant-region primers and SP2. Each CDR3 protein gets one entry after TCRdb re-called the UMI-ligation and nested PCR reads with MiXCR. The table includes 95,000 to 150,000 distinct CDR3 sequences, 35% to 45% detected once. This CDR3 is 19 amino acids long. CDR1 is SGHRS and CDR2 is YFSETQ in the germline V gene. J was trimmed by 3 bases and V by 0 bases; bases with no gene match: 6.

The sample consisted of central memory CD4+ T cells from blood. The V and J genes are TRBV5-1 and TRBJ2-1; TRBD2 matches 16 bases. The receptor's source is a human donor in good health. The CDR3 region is CASSLAGLAGGPDYNEQFF. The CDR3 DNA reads TGCGCCAGCAGCTTGGCGGGACTAGCGGGAGGGCCGGACTACAATGAGCAGTTCTTC.